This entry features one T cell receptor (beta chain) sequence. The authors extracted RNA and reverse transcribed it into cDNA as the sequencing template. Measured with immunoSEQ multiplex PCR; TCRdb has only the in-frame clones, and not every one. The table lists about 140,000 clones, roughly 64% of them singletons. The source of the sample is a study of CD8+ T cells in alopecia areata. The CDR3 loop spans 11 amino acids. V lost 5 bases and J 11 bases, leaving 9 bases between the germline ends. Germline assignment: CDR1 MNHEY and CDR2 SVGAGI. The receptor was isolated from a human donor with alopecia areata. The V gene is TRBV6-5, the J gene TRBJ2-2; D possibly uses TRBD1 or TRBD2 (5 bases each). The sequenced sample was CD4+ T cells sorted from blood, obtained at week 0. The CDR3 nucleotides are TGTGCCAGCAGTACTGGGGGTGAGCTGTTTTTT. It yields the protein CASSTGGELFF.